Described below is a single T cell receptor beta chain sequence and its context. Its recognized antigen is unknown. Base qualities are not at hand, and no much larger clone is one base apart. The germline V gene yields SNHLY for CDR1 and FYNNEI for CDR2. The CDR3 runs 14 residues from the cysteine to the phenylalanine. Solely the CDR3 DNA is kept, with 42 bases framed from the first base. V drops 5 bases and J drops 4 bases, leaving 12 bases in between. The CDR3 regions of human TCRbeta chains were subjected to immunosequencing. Per the authors' processing: TCRs in the repertoires were compared against a reference library of SARS-CoV-2-specific TCRs that had been generated with the MIRA antigen-specificity platform. Breadth was defined as the fraction of unique TCRs that were SARS-CoV-2-associated. Depth was defined as the fraction of total T cells that were SARS-CoV-2-associated. Each spike-specific TCR was assigned to its reactive spike region and to a CD4 or CD8 class using the MIRA data. Log10-transformed breadth and depth values were compared by one-way ANOVA with Sidak's multiple comparisons tests. TCRdb carries this immuneACCESS record with in-frame sequences only. Its versions omit some clonotypes, under half of them owing to an unresolved V gene in the studies checked, with the rest unexplained. The V and J calls and the clone size are those of that table, but D and trimming were determined from the DNA. Present in this sample are roughly 150,000 clones, over 80% of which were seen just once. Of the sample, just over 9% falls within the top ten clones.

The sample's time point label, decoded: about 28 days (+/-7) after the second vaccine dose. AZD1222 recipients given second doses at about 4 weeks or at about 12 weeks were pooled, since spike-specific TCR depth and breadth were not found to differ between the two schedules. Vaccinee samples came from UK trials COV001 and COV002, including a single-blind randomized controlled phase 2/3 trial of AZD1222 (ChAdOx1 nCoV-19) in healthy adults. For TCRbeta chain sequencing, PBMC samples from trial participants were taken at day 0 and at day 28 after the second dose. The data derive from a study of T cell responses to AZD1222 COVID-19 vaccine (dated by TCRdb to the early 2020s). With respect to the entire study: TCR sequencing covered 230 to 250 trial participants: around 210 given two doses of AZD1222 and approximately 25 given two doses of MenACWY control vaccine. Enrollment into the trials was organized by age into subgroups of 18-55, 56-69 and 70-plus years, and those subgroups contained approximately 160, 26 and 62 TCR-sequenced participants, respectively.

The full study reports these points: Most participants were white British and females outnumbered males, and the authors suggested that clonal diversity may have been underestimated. The whole spike protein was spanned by vaccine-associated CD4 TCRs, and dominant responses were seen in regions 160-218 and 743-854. Reportedly, close to half of the unique spike-specific TCRs recognized epitopes lying outside the regions that are mutated in the B.1.351 and B.1.1.7 variants. Spike-specific TCR breadth and depth rose significantly after two AZD1222 doses compared with day 0 and with MenACWY recipients. In the small 56-69-year group, the increase in depth fell short of significance, most likely because of low power. No day 14 peak-response samples were available, so repertoires were characterized only after the peak T cell response. Conclusions about previously exposed vaccinees are limited because only a handful of AZD1222 recipients were SARS-CoV-2 seropositive at baseline.

The V and J segments used are TRBV2 and TRBJ1-3; tentative D gene TRBD1, with 6 bases matching. The sequence came from an adult who received the AZD1222 COVID-19 vaccine. The sample in question was peripheral blood, obtained 28 days after the second AZD1222 dose. The bases read TGTGCCAGCAGTCCACAGGGTGCGGGAAACACCATATATTTT. Its protein product is CASSPQGAGNTIYF. Where the CDR3 stops, the reference TRBV2 and TRBJ1-3 genes take over; the full variable domain is EPEVTQTPSHQVTQMGQEVILRCVPISNHLYFYWYRQILGQKVEFLVSFYNNEISEKSEIFDDQFSVERPDGSNFTLKIRSTKLEDSAMYFCASSPQGAGNTIYFGEGSWLTVV.